This TCR beta chain appears in the sequencing data of a study of cytomegalovirus exposure and HLA in healthy donors. CDR1 and CDR2 (germline): SGDLS, YYNGEE. The CDR3 covers 14 residues. The V and J ends lost 3 bases and 2 bases, in that order; junction bases with no gene match: 3. Comments on this clone: What it binds is not known.

Points from the study as a whole: In a later analysis, a missense DCLRE1C variant was linked to TCR beta V- and J-gene trimming. Data from an earlier analysis indicated that most TCR beta V segments were productive either about 87% or about 30% of the time. Accurate HLA-A and HLA-B prediction from TCR beta sequences was reported for most subjects.

PCR employed 60 Vbeta and 13 Jbeta primers. Per the original methods: Later, roughly 86 million unique TCR beta chains were counted in an analysis, and approximately 9.9 million of them were shared. Produced via immunoSEQ multiplex PCR; TCRdb's table is partial and in-frame only. V, J and clone size are taken as reported in that table, and D and trimming were inferred from the DNA itself. The sample lists 130,000 or so clones; 60% to 80% were seen once. The receptor was derived from a male donor in good health and CMV-seronegative. J is TRBJ1-2 and V is TRBV9; 8 positions match TRBD1. The sequencing sample was made of PBMCs. The CDR3 sequence is CASSGTGGNYGYTF. CDR3 in DNA: TGTGCCAGCAGCGGTACAGGGGGGAACTATGGCTACACCTTC.